This T cell receptor (beta chain) was identified during a study of OX40 agonist ivuxolimab in advanced cancers. Across the study: Enrolled patients in dose escalation had cancers that were hepatocellular carcinoma, melanoma, renal cell or head and neck cancer. Study-wide results and limits: More expanded clones were found, on average, in CD8+ than in CD4+ T cells. CD4+ and CD8+ blood T cells expanded clonally by week 6 at 0.1 to 3.0 mg/kg. Near-lowest levels of clonal expansion characterized partial responders at 0.1-3.0 mg/kg.

Of note for this clone: What it binds is unknown.

V lost 2 bases, J lost 3 bases, and 14 bases lay in between. The CDR3 loop spans 15 amino acids. The germline CDR1 and CDR2 sequences are SNHLY and FYNNEI. Clones were read by immunoSEQ multiplex PCR, and TCRdb kept only the in-frame ones, dropping some. The sample yields under 70,000 clones, 85% to 90% seen once. The sequences come from CD4+ or CD8+ T cells sorted from blood, collected in a trial of the OX40 agonist ivuxolimab. The sequence was obtained from an adult with an advanced solid tumor such as melanoma, head and neck, liver or kidney cancer. The rearrangement uses TRBV2 and TRBJ2-7; possibly TRBD1 or TRBD2 for D (6 bases each). The CDR3 nucleotides read TGTGCCAGCAGTGAATTGGGGGGCGAATTCTACGAGCAGTACTTC. Its translation: CASSELGGEFYEQYF.